These 13 T cell receptor beta chains originate from one sample sequenced in a study of T cell responses to AZD1222 COVID-19 vaccine. Profiled with immunoSEQ multiplex PCR; TCRdb holds only in-frame clones, not every one. The repertoire holds more than 90,000 clones, about four fifths seen once, with around 9.9% in the top ten. The sample was peripheral blood, taken on day 0 of AZD1222 vaccination. These TCRs come from an adult in good health.

The chain has TRBV3-1 (or the pseudogene TRBV3-2) and TRBJ2-7; D possibly corresponds to TRBD2 (6 bases). V lost 3 bases and J lost 0, with 12 bases in between. Germline assignment: CDR1 LGHDT and CDR2 YNNKEL (reference sequence). This CDR3 contains 15 residues. The CDR3 reads CASSHPPGLSYEQYF. Here the CDR3 DNA reads TGTGCCAGCAGCCACCCCCCGGGACTCTCCTACGAGCAGTACTTC.

V gene TRBV5-6 combines with J gene TRBJ2-7, with D possibly matching TRBD2 (6 bases). Germline-derived CDR1 and CDR2 are SGHDT and YYEEEE. The CDR3 contains 15 residues. Trimming stripped 0 bases from V and 4 bases from J, with 14 bases between. The CDR3 region has the DNA TGTGCCAGCAGCTTGGAAGGGGACTGGGGATACGAGCAGTACTTC. The encoded protein is CASSLEGDWGYEQYF.

The chain combines TRBV13 with TRBJ1-1; 7 bases agree with TRBD1. With V trimmed by 5 bases and J by 1 base, 7 bases remained unmatched. The CDR3 length is 15 residues. Germline CDR1 reads PRHDT; CDR2 reads FYEKMQ (reference sequence). CDR3 protein: CASSRKTGRNTEAFF. As DNA, the CDR3 is TGTGCCAGCAGCCGAAAGACAGGGAGGAACACTGAAGCTTTCTTT.

The rearrangement links TRBV7-9 to TRBJ1-5, with unresolved D. The length of the CDR3 is 15 residues. Trimming removed 5 bases at V and 3 bases at J, with 14 bases between. The germline V gene encodes CDR1 SEHNR and CDR2 FQNEAQ (reference sequence). The DNA of the CDR3 is TGTGCCAGCAGCCCTTCAACAAGGGCCAATCAGCCCCAGCATTTT. Encoded protein: CASSPSTRANQPQHF.

The chain is built from TRBV6-5 and TRBJ2-1; no clear D gene. The CDR3 consists of 11 residues. The V gene's germline CDR1 is MNHEY and CDR2 SVGAGI. Trimming cost V 1 base and J 8 bases, with 3 bases left between them. This chain's CDR3 is CASSYLDEQFF. The DNA of the CDR3 is TGTGCCAGCAGTTACTTGGATGAGCAGTTCTTC.

The chain is built from TRBV5-4 and TRBJ1-3; tentatively, D is TRBD1 (5 bases). The CDR3 loop spans 17 amino acids. V was trimmed by 2 bases and J by 0 bases, leaving 15 bases between them. CDR1 is SGHNT and CDR2 is YYREEE in the germline V gene (reference sequence). CDR3 nucleotide sequence: TGTGCCAGCAGCTTTAATTTTGGGGCTTCCTCTGGAAACACCATATATTTT. Translation: CASSFNFGASSGNTIYF.

The CDR3 loop reads CASSYGQFSYEQYF. Written as DNA, the CDR3 is TGTGCCAGCAGTTACGGGCAGTTCTCCTACGAGCAGTACTTC. The genes are TRBV6-6 and TRBJ2-7; D gene ambiguous. CDR1 MNHNY and CDR2 SVGAGI come from the germline V gene (reference sequence). Trimming took off 2 bases at V and 0 bases at J, with 8 bases between the two ends. The CDR3 extends over 14 amino acids.

The chain combines TRBV24-1 with TRBJ2-1; TRBD2 matches 10 bases. V shed 4 bases, J shed 7 bases, and the junction held 9 bases outside the gene matches. This CDR3 is built from 16 residues. Germline lookup yields CDR1 KGHDR and CDR2 SFDVKD. The chain's CDR3 is CATSESAGGPRNEQFF. The CDR3, as DNA: TGTGCCACCAGTGAGTCAGCGGGGGGGCCAAGGAATGAGCAGTTCTTC.

The chain employs TRBV7-9 and TRBJ2-1; no reliable D call. The CDR3 has 13 residues. Trimming shortened V by 7 bases and J by 4 bases, and 11 bases separated the two germline ends. Looked up from germline, CDR1 is SEHNR and CDR2 is FQNEAQ (reference sequence). In DNA form, the CDR3 reads TGTGCCAGCAAGCTTACGGCTTACAATGAGCAGTTCTTC. It specifies CASKLTAYNEQFF.

The chain is built from TRBV7-9 and TRBJ2-3; D is tentatively TRBD1 or TRBD2 (5 bases each). V lost 3 bases, J lost 6 bases, and 13 bases lay in between. In germline, CDR1 is SEHNR, CDR2 FQNEAQ (reference sequence). CDR3 length: 14 residues. The CDR3 region is CASSFGMGVDTQYF. Written as DNA, the CDR3 is TGTGCCAGCAGCTTCGGTATGGGGGTGGATACGCAGTATTTT. Supplemented by reference TRBV7-9 and TRBJ2-3, the full variable domain reads DTGVSQNPRHKITKRGQNVTFRCDPISEHNRLYWYRQTLGQGPEFLTYFQNEAQLEKSRLLSDRFSAERPKGSFSTLEIQRTEQGDSAMYLCASSFGMGVDTQYFGPGTRLTVL.

The rearrangement uses TRBV5-1 and TRBJ1-2; D may be TRBD1 (5 bases). Per the germline V gene, CDR1 is SGHRS and CDR2 is YFSETQ. The CDR3 is 17 amino acids. V lost 0 bases and J 1 base, leaving 16 bases between the germline ends. CDR3 region: CASSLGQGRPRNYGYTF. For the CDR3, the DNA is TGCGCCAGCAGCTTGGGGCAGGGTCGCCCTCGTAACTATGGCTACACCTTC. The entire variable domain, with the rest obtained from reference TRBV5-1 and TRBJ1-2, is as follows: KAGVTQTPRYLIKTRGQQVTLSCSPISGHRSVSWYQQTPGQGLQFLFEYFSETQRNKGNFPGRFSGRQFSNSRSEMNVSTLELGDSALYLCASSLGQGRPRNYGYTFGSGTRLTVV.

This chain links TRBV11-1 with TRBJ2-1, with D tentatively TRBD2 (5 bases). CDR1 SGHAT and CDR2 FQDESV come from the germline V gene (reference sequence). The CDR3 totals 14 residues. V was clipped by 5 bases and J by 7 bases, with 15 bases between them. CDR3 sequence: CASSLGVPSNEQFF. The DNA for the CDR3 is TGTGCCAGCAGCCTCGGGGTTCCTTCGAATGAGCAGTTCTTC.

This rearrangement joins TRBV5-3 to TRBJ1-6; D may be TRBD1 (5 bases). TRBV5-3 is an ORF; its function is uncertain. The CDR3 extends over 17 amino acids. Trimming took 0 bases from V and 7 from J, leaving 17 bases between them. The CDR3 reads CARSLDCYGHLNSPLHF. CDR3 DNA: TGTGCCAGAAGCTTGGATTGTTACGGACACTTAAATTCACCCCTCCACTTT.